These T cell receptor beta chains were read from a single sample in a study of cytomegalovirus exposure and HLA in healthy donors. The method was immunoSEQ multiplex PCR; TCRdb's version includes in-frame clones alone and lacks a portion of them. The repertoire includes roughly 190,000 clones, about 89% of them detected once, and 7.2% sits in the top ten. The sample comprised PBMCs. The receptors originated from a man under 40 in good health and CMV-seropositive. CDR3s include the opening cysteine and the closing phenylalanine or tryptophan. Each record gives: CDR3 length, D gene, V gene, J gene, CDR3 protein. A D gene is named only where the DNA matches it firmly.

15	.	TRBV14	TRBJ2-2	CASSPLGSPEGELFF
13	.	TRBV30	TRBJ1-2	CAWSLVEVYGYTF
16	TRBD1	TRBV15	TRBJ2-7	CATSRAAGGISYEQYF
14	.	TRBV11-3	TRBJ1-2	CASSLGPSNYGYTF
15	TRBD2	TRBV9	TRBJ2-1	CASTAGTSGGDEQFF
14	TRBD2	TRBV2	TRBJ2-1	CASNRLADLNEQFF
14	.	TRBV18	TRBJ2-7	CASSPTRTVDEQYF
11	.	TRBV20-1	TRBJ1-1	CSARDRAEAFF
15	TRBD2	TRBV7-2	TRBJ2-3	CASSFSGGAADTQYF
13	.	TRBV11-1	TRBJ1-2	CASSPDIYYGYTF
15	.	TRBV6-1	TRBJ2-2	CASGGGTINTGELFF
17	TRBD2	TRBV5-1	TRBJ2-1	CASRAGTSGYSYNEQFF
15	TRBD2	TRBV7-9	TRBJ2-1	CASSAKGLAGWEQFF
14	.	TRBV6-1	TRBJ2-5	CASTRVMEGETQYF
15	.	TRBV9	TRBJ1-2	CASSAAAGVNYGYTF
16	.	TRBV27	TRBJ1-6	CASTTLPGAGNSPLHF
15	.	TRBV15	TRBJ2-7	CATSRVRGNSYEQYF
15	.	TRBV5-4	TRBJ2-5	CASSLGNRGGETQYF
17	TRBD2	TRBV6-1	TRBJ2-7	CASSDGGASGRSYEQYF
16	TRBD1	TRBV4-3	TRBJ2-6	CASSQEQGSGANVLTF
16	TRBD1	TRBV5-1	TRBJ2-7	CASSLPRTGGLYEQYF
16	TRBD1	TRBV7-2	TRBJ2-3	CASSLDRGHSTDTQYF
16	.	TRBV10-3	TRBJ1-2	CAISESAGSRSYGYTF
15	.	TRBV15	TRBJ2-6	CATSRGVAGANVLTF
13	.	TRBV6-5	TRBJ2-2	CASRRQDTGELFF
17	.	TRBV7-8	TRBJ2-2	CASSLTRGRANTGELFF
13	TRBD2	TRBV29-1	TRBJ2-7	CSVEGGDGLEQYF
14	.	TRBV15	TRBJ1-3	CATRTEYSGNTIYF
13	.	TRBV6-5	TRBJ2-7	CASRSMGSDEQYF
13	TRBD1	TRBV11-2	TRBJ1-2	CASSPRGLGGYTF
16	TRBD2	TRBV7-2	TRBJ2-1	CASSLVSGSSYNEQFF
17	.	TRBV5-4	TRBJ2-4	CASTSRLRMGAKNIQYF
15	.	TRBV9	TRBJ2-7	CASSVGGNSPNEQYF
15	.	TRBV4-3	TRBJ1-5	CASSQDRASNQPQHF
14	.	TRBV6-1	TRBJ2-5	CASSEIDRQETQYF
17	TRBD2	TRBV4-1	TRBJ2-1	CASSQGLSGGKGNEQFF
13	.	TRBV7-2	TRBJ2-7	CASSLWAGNEQYF
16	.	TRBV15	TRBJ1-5	CATSRGAEILNQPQHF
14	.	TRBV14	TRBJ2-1	CASSEGLLYNEQFF
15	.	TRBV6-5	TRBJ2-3	CASSSASRPTDTQYF
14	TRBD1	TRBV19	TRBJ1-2	CASSSRDRGYGYTF
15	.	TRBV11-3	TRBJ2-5	CASSSARQHQETQYF
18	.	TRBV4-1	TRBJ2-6	CAAGPNFYPPAGANVLTF
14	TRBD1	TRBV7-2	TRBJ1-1	CASSAHRGGTEAFF
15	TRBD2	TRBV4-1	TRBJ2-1	CASSHRTSGSSEQFF
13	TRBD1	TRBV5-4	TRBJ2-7	CASSPNRGYEQYF
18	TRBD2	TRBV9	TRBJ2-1	CASSVAGTSTLGGNEQFF
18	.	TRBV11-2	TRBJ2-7	CASSLIASTGTRAYEQYF
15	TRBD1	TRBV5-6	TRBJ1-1	CASSLLGQVSTEAFF
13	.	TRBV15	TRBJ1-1	CATSKRKDTEAFF
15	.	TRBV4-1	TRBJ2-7	CASSQDPGTRGGQYF
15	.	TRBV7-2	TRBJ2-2	CASSLGLAFTGELFF
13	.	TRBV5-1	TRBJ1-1	CASSLLGHTEAFF